The T cell receptor (beta chain) described here comes from a study of T cells in Graves' hyperthyroidism and ophthalmopathy. CDR3 length equals 13 residues. The V gene lost 2 bases and the J gene lost 5 bases, with 9 bases spanning the gap. Germline CDR1 and CDR2: SGHRS and YFSETQ. RNA transcripts yielded amplified TCR beta CDR3 regions. First-round RT-PCR targeting the TCR CDR3 was performed with the HTBI primer set. TCRdb itself ran the multiplex PCR reads through MiXCR, one entry per CDR3 protein. The data contain hundreds of thousands of distinct CDR3 sequences, around 13% of them seen just once; the ten biggest clones take up roughly 9.2%. This clonotype was picked up many times.

The chain employs TRBV5-1 and TRBJ2-3; D not certain. The sequencing sample was made of blood. The TCR sequence derives from a woman between 18 and 29 years old with Graves' hyperthyroidism. CDR3 loop: CASSLDPLDTQYF. The CDR3 nucleotides are TGCGCCAGCAGCTTAGACCCCCTAGATACGCAGTATTTT.